The present T cell receptor beta chain was sequenced within a study of lymphopenia after photon versus proton radiotherapy. On this clone: The antigen is undetermined.

Regarding the study as a whole: Post-nadir TCR diversity decline inversely tracked overall survival among those who died.

Trimming stripped 7 bases from V and 4 bases from J, with 22 bases between. This CDR3 contains 16 residues. The germline CDR1 and CDR2 sequences are MDHEN and SYDVKM. Profiled with immunoSEQ multiplex PCR; TCRdb holds only in-frame clones, not every one. The data hold 65,000 to 85,000 clones, with around 93% observed a single time. Here the sequenced sample was peripheral blood, taken from a patient treated with photon-based radiotherapy. The rearrangement joins TRBV28 to TRBJ1-2, with a weak D call TRBD1 (5 bases). The sequence derives from a woman in her thirties or forties with cholangiocarcinoma. DNA for the CDR3: TGTGCCAGCACCTCCCCGGTGGCGGGGGTCCGCTATGGCTACACCTTC. It codes for CASTSPVAGVRYGYTF.